This T cell receptor beta chain appears in the sequencing data of a study of T cells in Graves' hyperthyroidism and ophthalmopathy. Study-level background: Peripheral blood was taken when the disease was first diagnosed, before any treatment began.

This clonotype was found a few times. The CDR3 sequence is 14 residues long. The ends lost 4 bases at V and 8 bases at J; junction bases unmatched: 6. The germline CDR1 and CDR2 sequences are SGHRS and YFSETQ. Newly diagnosed patients aged 18 to 65 had hyperthyroidism of under 2 months' duration. Isolation of PBMCs was performed on around 9.8 ml fresh peripheral blood. RNA transcripts provided the source from which TCR beta CDR3 regions were amplified. Researchers ran a first-round RT-PCR on the TCR CDR3 using the HTBI primer set. MiXCR was run by TCRdb on the multiplex PCR reads, yielding one entry per CDR3 protein. The sample consists of a few hundred thousand distinct CDR3 sequences, 15% to 20% of them appearing once.

Sequenced material: blood. This receptor was identified in a woman aged 45-65 years with Graves' hyperthyroidism. The chain combines TRBV5-1 with TRBJ2-7; 13 nucleotides agree with TRBD2. As DNA, the CDR3 is TGCGCCAGCAGCGGGGGACTAGCGGGGTGGCAGCAGTACTTC. It is translated as CASSGGLAGWQQYF.